What follows is one T cell receptor beta chain and its context. No antigen is known for it. A TCRbeta library incorporating unique molecular identifiers was prepared. TCRdb called the PCR reads again in MiXCR, with one record for every CDR3 protein. The table lists fewer than 550,000 distinct CDR3 sequences, 9.5% to 12% of them singletons. These data belong to a study of T-cell reconstitution after alpha-beta-depleted transplantation in children. General study findings and limits: After transplant, at about two months, alpha-beta T cells were reportedly derived from several hundred expanded graft clones. Surviving recipient T cells and thymic progenitors accounted for the high day-60 TCRbeta diversity observed in some patients. At one year after transplant, newly produced T cells mostly accounted for T-cell counts and diversity.

From germline, CDR1 is MDHEN and CDR2 SYDVKM. The CDR3 has 13 amino acids. Trimming removed 5 bases at V and 2 bases at J, with 10 bases between. The sequences come from PBMCs, mostly from graft donor cells, collected 180 days after TCRalphabeta/CD19-depleted stem cell transplant. The clonotype was recovered from a female patient aged 2 to 10 who had a stem cell transplant for aplastic anemia, so the T cells may come from the graft donor. V is TRBV28 and J is TRBJ2-7; the D is unclear. CDR3 nucleotide sequence: TGTGCCAGCAGTCAGGCGGATCCCTACGAGCAGTACGTC. Its protein product is CASSQADPYEQYV.